These T cell receptor beta chains were read from a single sample in a study of cytomegalovirus exposure and HLA in healthy donors. Produced via immunoSEQ multiplex PCR; TCRdb's table is partial and in-frame only. The sample shows about 110,000 clones, less than 80% of them seen only once. Sample: PBMCs. The receptors derive from a man in his 60s in good health and CMV-seronegative. The CDR3 runs from the conserved cysteine through the conserved F or W. The D gene is left open where the match is weak. Clone sizes are given selectively: once, few, many, or a class where the clone is expanded.

j_gene: TRBJ2-6
abundance: NA
v_gene: TRBV7-9
d_gene: NA
CDR3aa: CASSFSGPGANVLTF
CDR3nt: TGTGCCAGCAGCTTTTCAGGGCCTGGGGCCAACGTCCTGACTTTC

j_gene: TRBJ1-1
abundance: NA
v_gene: TRBV20-1
d_gene: NA
CDR3aa: CSARGNTEAFF
CDR3nt: TGCAGTGCCCGGGGGAACACTGAAGCTTTCTTT

j_gene: TRBJ2-5
abundance: NA
v_gene: TRBV2
d_gene: NA
CDR3aa: CASREDRTQETQYF
CDR3nt: TGTGCCAGCAGAGAAGACAGAACCCAAGAGACCCAGTACTTC

j_gene: TRBJ1-2
abundance: NA
v_gene: TRBV6-1
d_gene: TRBD1
CDR3aa: CASEGQELYGYTF
CDR3nt: TGTGCCAGCGAGGGACAGGAGCTTTATGGCTACACCTTC

j_gene: TRBJ2-7
abundance: NA
v_gene: TRBV5-1
d_gene: NA
CDR3aa: CASSLGGAGDEQYF
CDR3nt: TGCGCCAGCAGCTTGGGGGGCGCAGGGGACGAGCAGTACTTC

j_gene: TRBJ2-5
abundance: NA
v_gene: TRBV6-5
d_gene: TRBD1
CDR3aa: CASSYHRGTETQYF
CDR3nt: TGTGCCAGCAGTTATCACAGGGGGACGGAGACCCAGTACTTC

j_gene: TRBJ1-5
abundance: NA
v_gene: TRBV2
d_gene: NA
CDR3aa: CASRAGLSLQPQHF
CDR3nt: TGTGCCAGCAGGGCTGGACTCTCACTACAGCCCCAGCATTTT

j_gene: TRBJ1-2
abundance: NA
v_gene: TRBV30
d_gene: NA
CDR3aa: CAWNQGYLYGYTF
CDR3nt: TGTGCCTGGAATCAGGGATACCTCTATGGCTACACCTTC

j_gene: TRBJ1-1
abundance: NA
v_gene: TRBV6-5
d_gene: NA
CDR3aa: CASWRAPTEAFF
CDR3nt: TGTGCCAGCTGGAGGGCGCCCACTGAAGCTTTCTTT

j_gene: TRBJ1-2
abundance: once
v_gene: TRBV5-4
d_gene: TRBD1
CDR3aa: CASSLSGGWDYGYTF
CDR3nt: TGTGCCAGCAGCTTATCAGGGGGCTGGGACTATGGCTACACCTTC

j_gene: TRBJ2-1
abundance: once
v_gene: TRBV7-3
d_gene: NA
CDR3aa: CASSLMAYNEQFF
CDR3nt: TGTGCCAGCAGCTTAATGGCTTACAATGAGCAGTTCTTC

j_gene: TRBJ2-1
abundance: NA
v_gene: TRBV5-4
d_gene: NA
CDR3aa: CASSSPEGALGEQFF
CDR3nt: TGTGCCAGCAGCTCGCCTGAGGGTGCCCTTGGTGAGCAGTTCTTC

j_gene: TRBJ1-4
abundance: NA
v_gene: TRBV4-2
d_gene: TRBD1
CDR3aa: CASSQDEQGVTNEKLFF
CDR3nt: TGTGCCAGCAGCCAAGATGAACAGGGGGTAACTAATGAAAAACTGTTTTTT

j_gene: TRBJ2-3
abundance: few
v_gene: TRBV5-1
d_gene: TRBD2
CDR3aa: CASSLDSGGNTDTQYF
CDR3nt: TGCGCCAGCAGCTTGGATAGCGGGGGGAACACAGATACGCAGTATTTT

j_gene: TRBJ2-1
abundance: NA
v_gene: TRBV5-1
d_gene: TRBD2
CDR3aa: CASRAGGLADSSYNEQFF
CDR3nt: TGCGCCAGCAGGGCGGGGGGACTAGCGGACAGCTCCTACAATGAGCAGTTCTTC

j_gene: TRBJ2-1
abundance: NA
v_gene: TRBV2
d_gene: TRBD2
CDR3aa: CASGGRGGSYNEQFF
CDR3nt: TGTGCCAGTGGTGGGCGGGGGGGGTCCTACAATGAGCAGTTCTTC

j_gene: TRBJ2-7
abundance: NA
v_gene: TRBV29-1
d_gene: TRBD1
CDR3aa: CSVGRDRGYEQYF
CDR3nt: TGCAGCGTGGGGAGGGACAGGGGCTACGAGCAGTACTTC

j_gene: TRBJ1-5
abundance: NA
v_gene: TRBV7-9
d_gene: NA
CDR3aa: CASSSAYQPQHF
CDR3nt: TGTGCCAGCAGCTCCGCGTATCAGCCCCAGCATTTT

j_gene: TRBJ2-1
abundance: NA
v_gene: TRBV7-8
d_gene: TRBD1
CDR3aa: CASSSGTGSYNEQFF
CDR3nt: TGTGCCAGCAGCTCCGGGACAGGGTCTTACAATGAGCAGTTCTTC

j_gene: TRBJ1-4
abundance: NA
v_gene: TRBV2
d_gene: TRBD1
CDR3aa: CASSEGQGVTNEKLFF
CDR3nt: TGTGCCAGCAGTGAGGGACAGGGGGTTACTAATGAAAAACTGTTTTTT

j_gene: TRBJ2-1
abundance: once
v_gene: TRBV4-2
d_gene: TRBD2
CDR3aa: CASSGTSGGAKNEQFF
CDR3nt: TGTGCCAGCAGTGGGACTAGCGGGGGGGCCAAGAATGAGCAGTTCTTC

j_gene: TRBJ1-5
abundance: NA
v_gene: TRBV10-3
d_gene: NA
CDR3aa: CAISGQINQPQHF
CDR3nt: TGTGCCATCAGTGGGCAGATCAATCAGCCCCAGCATTTT

j_gene: TRBJ1-4
abundance: NA
v_gene: TRBV5-1
d_gene: NA
CDR3aa: CASTLGQTTANEKLFF
CDR3nt: TGCGCCAGCACCCTCGGACAGACAACGGCTAATGAAAAACTGTTTTTT

j_gene: TRBJ1-1
abundance: NA
v_gene: TRBV5-1
d_gene: NA
CDR3aa: CASSLVGRNTEAFF
CDR3nt: TGCGCCAGCAGCTTGGTTGGGAGGAACACTGAAGCTTTCTTT